This T cell receptor (beta chain) was recorded in a study of CD8 T cells in Susac syndrome. The CDR3 sequence is 15 residues long. V trimming: 3 bases; J trimming: 3 bases; junction bases outside the gene matches: 6. An input of about 0.5 to 1 ug of RNA was subjected to reverse transcription using random hexamers. One entry per CDR3 protein, called by TCRdb with MiXCR from the immunoSEQ multiplex PCR reads. The sample yields hundreds of thousands of distinct CDR3 sequences, 94% seen once. V and J are TRBV12-3 or TRBV12-4 and TRBJ2-3; the match to TRBD2 covers 7 bases. The receptor was isolated from a human donor with Susac syndrome. The specimen was CD4+ T cells from PBMCs. CDR3 sequence (DNA): TGTGCCAGCAGTTTTTCCCGCGGGGGAACAGATACGCAGTATTTT. It encodes CASSFSRGGTDTQYF.